One and the same sample provided the 9 T cell receptor beta chains below, sequenced in a study of PD-L1 blockade in urothelial cancer. Some clones are missing from TCRdb's copy, which holds only in-frame ones; the method was immunoSEQ multiplex PCR. The top ten clones hold over 1.5% of a sample with tens of thousands of clones, around nine tenths of them seen once. Sequenced here: PBMCs, sampled around atezolizumab (anti-PD-L1) treatment. Every receptor here comes from a man between 50 and 59 years old with urothelial cancer.

This sequence joins TRBV5-6 and TRBJ1-5, with D tentatively TRBD1 (6 bases). The CDR3 is 14 amino acids. Trimming left V 3 bases short and J 6 bases short, with 13 bases between. Germline CDR1 SGHDT, CDR2 YYEEEE. This CDR3 reads CASSSGQLGQPQHF. CDR3 DNA: TGTGCCAGCAGCTCCGGACAGTTGGGTCAGCCCCAGCATTTT.

This sequence joins TRBV29-1 and TRBJ2-3, with D possibly matching TRBD2 (6 bases). CDR1 is SQVTM, CDR2 ANQGSEA, per germline. V was clipped by 7 bases and J by 6 bases, with 20 bases between them. The CDR3 totals 14 residues. The CDR3 DNA reads as TGCAGCGCCTTCGAAGCGGGCATCGTGGATACGCAGTATTTT. Amino acid sequence: CSAFEAGIVDTQYF.

The gene calls are TRBV7-9 and TRBJ2-7, with a tentative D call TRBD1 (6 bases). This CDR3 comprises 15 residues. CDR1 SEHNR and CDR2 FQNEAQ come from the germline V gene (reference sequence). V was clipped by 4 bases and J by 2 bases, with 15 bases between them. CDR3 residues: CASSSRQAQTYEQYF. The CDR3 bases are TGTGCCAGCAGCTCCAGACAGGCCCAAACCTACGAGCAGTACTTC.

J is TRBJ2-7 and V is TRBV5-1; possible D gene TRBD1, 6 bases. The germline gives CDR1 SGHRS, CDR2 YFSETQ. V was shortened by 0 bases and J by 2 bases, with 12 bases between the two germline ends. CDR3 length: 15 residues. The CDR3 bases are TGCGCCAGCAGCTTGGAGACAGGATCAACCTACGAGCAGTACTTC. As protein: CASSLETGSTYEQYF.

V gene TRBV5-1 combines with J gene TRBJ1-2; 7 bases map to TRBD1. The CDR3 consists of 13 residues. From germline, CDR1 is SGHRS and CDR2 YFSETQ. Losses at the gene ends were 2 bases for V and 7 bases for J; bases not matched to a gene: 5. The CDR3 DNA reads as TGCGCCAGCAGCTTCGAGGGGGCGCGTGGCTACACCTTC. Protein sequence: CASSFEGARGYTF.

This clone was observed a single time. The chain has TRBV7-9 and TRBJ1-4; tentative D call: TRBD1 (6 bases). This CDR3 comprises 14 residues. Between the trimmed V and J ends, which lost 10 bases and 6 bases, there was a span of 18 bases. CDR1 and CDR2 from the germline V gene are SEHNR and FQNEAQ (reference sequence). CDR3 bases: TGTGCCACCAGGAGGCCAGGGGAAGATGAAAAACTGTTTTTT. This encodes CATRRPGEDEKLFF.

The chain carries TRBV19 and TRBJ1-5, with D possibly TRBD1 on 6 matching bases. Looked up from germline, CDR1 is LNHDA and CDR2 is SQIVND (reference sequence). The CDR3 loop spans 12 amino acids. The V end lost 10 bases, the J end lost 6 bases, and 13 bases lay between the germline ends. The CDR3 nucleotides are TGTGCCACCGCAGGGGCAAGTCAGCCCCAGCATTTT. Translation gives CATAGASQPQHF.

The chain links TRBV2 to TRBJ1-6, with D unresolved. Germline CDR1 is SNHLY and CDR2 is FYNNEI. CDR3 size: 14 residues. The germline V and J ends were trimmed by 8 bases and 0 bases, with 8 bases remaining between them. The CDR3 spells CASGSSSYNSPLHF. In DNA form, the CDR3 reads TGTGCCAGCGGGAGTAGCTCCTATAATTCACCCCTCCACTTT. The whole variable domain, filled in from reference TRBV2 and TRBJ1-6, reads EPEVTQTPSHQVTQMGQEVILRCVPISNHLYFYWYRQILGQKVEFLVSFYNNEISEKSEIFDDQFSVERPDGSNFTLKIRSTKLEDSAMYFCASGSSSYNSPLHFGNGTRLTVT.

This clone showed up just once. This chain joins TRBV25-1 and TRBJ2-1; possibly TRBD2 for D (6 bases). CDR3 length: 16 amino acids. V was trimmed by 2 bases and J by 6 bases, leaving 17 bases between them. Germline V gene data show CDR1 as MGHDK and CDR2 as SYGVNS. CDR3 sequence (DNA): TGTGCCAGCAGTGAAAGTCGGGGGTGGGGGTTCAATGAGCAGTTCTTC. Residues: CASSESRGWGFNEQFF.